These 9 T cell receptor beta chains came from one sample sequenced in a study of T cells in Graves' hyperthyroidism and ophthalmopathy. Amplification targeted TCR beta CDR3 regions from RNA transcripts. A set of HTBI primers served as the primers for a first-round RT-PCR of the TCR CDR3. TCRdb independently ran MiXCR on the multiplex PCR reads; one entry per CDR3 protein. The table lists around 580,000 distinct CDR3 sequences, 16% of them singletons. Input material: blood. The receptors stem from a woman younger than 30 with Graves' hyperthyroidism.

This clonotype was picked up many times. This chain links TRBV7-9 with TRBJ2-4, with unresolved D. With 5 bases removed from V and 0 bases from J, the gap between germline ends came to 17 bases. Looked up from germline, CDR1 is SEHNR and CDR2 is FQNEAQ (reference sequence). The CDR3 covers 17 residues. CDR3 protein: CASSRSPQWGAKNIQYF. The DNA of the CDR3 is TGTGCCAGCAGCAGATCCCCGCAGTGGGGAGCCAAAAACATTCAGTACTTC.

This chain uses TRBV20-1 with TRBJ2-7; 7 positions match TRBD1. There are 12 residues in the CDR3. CDR1 is DFQATT and CDR2 is SNEGSKA in the germline V gene (reference sequence). J gave up 3 bases and V 6 bases, and 5 bases lay outside the gene matches. CDR3 amino acids: CSATGTVYEQYF. Here the CDR3 DNA reads TGCAGTGCGACCGGGACAGTCTACGAGCAGTACTTC.

In its sample, this clonotype was seen many times. V is TRBV28 and J is TRBJ2-5; TRBD2 matches at 8 bases. This CDR3 region has 16 residues. Trimming cost V 3 bases and J 5 bases; bases outside gene matches: 11. Germline CDR1 MDHEN, CDR2 SYDVKM. The CDR3 spells CASSFRGSGRRETQYF. CDR3 nucleotide sequence: TGTGCCAGCAGTTTCCGGGGGAGCGGGAGAAGGGAGACCCAGTACTTC.

As concerns this clonotype: The junction shows a germline mismatch at one end, possibly a read error. The chain combines TRBV24-1 with TRBJ1-5, with 7 bases that match TRBD1. CDR1 is KGHDR and CDR2 is SFDVKD in the germline V gene. The CDR3 runs to 13 residues. Here the CDR3 reads CAASGGSGQAQHF. The DNA of the CDR3 is TGTGCCGCCAGTGGTGGGTCCGGACAGGCCCAGCATTTT.

This clonotype was recorded at least ten times. CDR3 sequence: CSAKATGGGGYTF. In nucleotides, the CDR3 is TGCAGTGCCAAGGCGACAGGGGGAGGCGGCTACACCTTC. V is TRBV20-1 and J is TRBJ1-2; TRBD1 matches 9 bases. The CDR3 covers 13 residues. Germline CDR1 and CDR2: DFQATT and SNEGSKA (reference sequence). J lost 8 bases, V lost 6 bases, and 10 bases had no gene match.

The chain links TRBV20-1 to TRBJ1-1; the D gene is possibly TRBD1 (5 bases). CDR3 length: 12 residues. Germline CDR1 and CDR2: DFQATT and SNEGSKA (reference sequence). The V end lost 0 bases, the J end lost 11 bases, and 13 bases lay between the germline ends. CDR3 region: CSARDTLSGAFF. In DNA, the CDR3 is TGCAGTGCTAGAGATACGCTCTCAGGGGCTTTCTTT.

Notes on this clonotype: Likely a read error: the CDR3 ends without its conserved phenylalanine or tryptophan. J is TRBJ1-1 and V is TRBV6-1; the D is unclear. The germline gives CDR1 MNHNS, CDR2 SASEGT. The CDR3 covers 14 residues. V lost 4 bases, J lost 1 base, and 10 bases lay in between. In DNA form, the CDR3 reads TGTGCCAGCAGTGTGGGTCCAGCGAACACTGAAGCTTTCCTT. Translated: CASSVGPANTEAFL.

V is TRBV20-1 and J is TRBJ2-5; possibly TRBD2 for D (6 bases). Germline V gives CDR1 DFQATT, CDR2 SNEGSKA (reference sequence). Trimming took off 5 bases at V and 5 bases at J, with 18 bases between the two ends. The CDR3 covers 14 residues. CDR3 sequence reads: CSAPGTSMGETQYF. As DNA, the CDR3 is TGCAGTGCTCCCGGGACTTCTATGGGGGAGACCCAGTACTTC.

The CDR3 protein is CASSESGAGGPTDTQYF. CDR3 DNA: TGTGCCAGCAGCGAAAGTGGGGCGGGGGGGCCAACAGATACGCAGTATTTT. This chain links TRBV9 with TRBJ2-3; 9 positions agree with TRBD2. Germline CDR1 SGDLS, CDR2 YYNGEE. This CDR3 is built from 17 residues. Trimming removed 3 bases from V and 3 bases from J; junction bases left unmatched: 11.